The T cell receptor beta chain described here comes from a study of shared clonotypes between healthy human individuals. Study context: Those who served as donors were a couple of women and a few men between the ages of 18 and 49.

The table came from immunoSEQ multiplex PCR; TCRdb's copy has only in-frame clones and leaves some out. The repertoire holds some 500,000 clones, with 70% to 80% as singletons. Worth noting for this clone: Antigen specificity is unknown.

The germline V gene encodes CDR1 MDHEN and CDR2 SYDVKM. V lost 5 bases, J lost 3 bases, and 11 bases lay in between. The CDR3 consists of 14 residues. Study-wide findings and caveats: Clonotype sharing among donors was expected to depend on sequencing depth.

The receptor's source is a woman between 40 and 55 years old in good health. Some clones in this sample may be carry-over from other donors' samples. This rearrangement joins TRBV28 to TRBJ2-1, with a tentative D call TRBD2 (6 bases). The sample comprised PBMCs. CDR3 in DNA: TGTGCCAGCAGTAGGCGGAGGGGCTACAATGAGCAGTTCTTC. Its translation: CASSRRRGYNEQFF.